The 2 T cell receptor beta chains in this list originate from one sample, sequenced in a study of T cell changes during pregnancy in multiple sclerosis. The assay was immunoSEQ multiplex PCR, and TCRdb's table has in-frame clones only and misses some. This table holds about 38,000 clones, 70% to 90% found once. This material consisted of CD4+ T cells from peripheral blood mononuclear cells, taken before pregnancy. The origin of the receptors is a female donor with multiple sclerosis, enrolled in a pregnancy study.

J is TRBJ2-5 and V is TRBV5-4; D is perhaps TRBD2 (6 bases). The CDR3 has 13 amino acids. CDR1 SGHNT and CDR2 YYREEE come from the germline V gene (reference sequence). V was trimmed by 4 bases and J by 2 bases, leaving 9 bases between them. DNA of the CDR3: TGTGCCAGCAGCGTTGGGGGGCAAGAGACCCAGTACTTC. This encodes CASSVGGQETQYF.

The V and J genes are TRBV5-5 and TRBJ1-4, with a possible D match to TRBD1 (5 bases). CDR1 and CDR2 (germline): SGHKS, YYEKEE (reference sequence). The CDR3 consists of 16 residues. Trimming left V 1 base short and J 4 bases short, with 14 bases between. DNA for the CDR3: TGTGCCAGCAGCTTGATGGGGCCGGGAGGTAATGAAAAACTGTTTTTT. It translates to CASSLMGPGGNEKLFF.